Listed here are 26 T cell receptor beta chains from one sample, sequenced in a study of T cell responses to AZD1222 COVID-19 vaccine (dated by TCRdb to the early 2020s). The library was produced with the immunoSEQ multiplex PCR assay. TCRdb mirrors the immuneACCESS table, restricted to in-frame sequences. Some clones are absent from its copies; in checked studies, under half trace to an unresolved V gene, and the reason for the others is unknown. This sample lists about 150,000 clones; about 92% were detected once. The biggest ten clones account for approximately 1.8% of the sample. According to the study, the label for this sample's time point signals: about 28 days (+/-7) after the second vaccine dose. This specimen consisted of peripheral blood, obtained 28 days after the second AZD1222 dose. These receptors all stem from an adult who received the AZD1222 COVID-19 vaccine.

The rearrangement uses TRBV30 and TRBJ1-3; D not certain. Trimming stripped 1 base from V and 4 bases from J, with 8 bases between. The CDR3 is made up of 13 amino acids. Germline V lookup: CDR1 GTSNPN, CDR2 SVGIG (reference sequence). The CDR3 sequence: CAWSAGFGNTIYF. CDR3 DNA sequence: TGTGCCTGGAGTGCGGGTTTCGGAAACACCATATATTTT.

The chain recombines TRBV11-3 with TRBJ2-1, with 7 bases fitting TRBD2. This CDR3 spans 15 amino acids. Germline V CDR1 and CDR2: SGHNT, YENEEA. V gave up 2 bases and J gave up 7 bases; unmatched junction bases: 8. CDR3 bases: TGTGCCAGCAGCTTAACTGGCGGGAGCCTAAATGAGCAGTTCTTC. Residues: CASSLTGGSLNEQFF. The full variable domain, its missing parts supplied by reference TRBV11-3 and TRBJ2-1, is EAGVVQSPRYKIIEKKQPVAFWCNPISGHNTLYWYLQNLGQGPELLIRYENEEAVDDSQLPKDRFSAERLKGVDSTLKIQPAELGDSAVYLCASSLTGGSLNEQFFGPGTRLTVL.

J is TRBJ1-1 and V is TRBV7-2; 9 bases are a match to TRBD1. There are 14 residues in the CDR3. The ends lost 5 bases at V and 5 bases at J; junction bases unmatched: 6. Germline V gene lookup returns CDR1 SGHTA and CDR2 FQGNSA. The CDR3 nucleotides are TGTGCCAGCAGCGATAACAGGGGGCTTACTGAAGCTTTCTTT. This sequence encodes CASSDNRGLTEAFF.

V is TRBV23-1 and J is TRBJ2-2; the D gene is possibly TRBD1 (6 bases). TRBV23-1 is an ORF for which the function is uncertain. This CDR3 comprises 17 residues. Deletions cut 3 bases from V and 2 bases from J, with 16 bases between. CDR3 nucleotide sequence: TGCGCCAGCAGTCAGTCTTCCGGGACACTCAACACCGGGGAGCTGTTTTTT. This encodes CASSQSSGTLNTGELFF.

As concerns this clone: Other DNA sequences in the sample encode the same CDR3. The J gene is TRBJ2-6, the V gene TRBV4-2, with D uncertain. This CDR3 spans 17 amino acids. Trimming took 0 bases from V and 0 from J, leaving 9 bases between them. Germline V lookup: CDR1 LGHNA, CDR2 YNFKEQ. Here the CDR3 reads CASSQDWANSGANVLTF. DNA for the CDR3: TGTGCCAGCAGCCAAGATTGGGCCAACTCTGGGGCCAACGTCCTGACTTTC.

This clone turned up a few times. The V gene is TRBV6-6, the J gene TRBJ2-1; no clear D gene. The CDR3 length is 11 residues. CDR1 and CDR2 from the germline V gene are MNHNY and SVGAGI (reference sequence). V was cut by 6 bases and J by 6 bases, with 6 bases left in between. Here the CDR3 reads CASSLPNEQFF. In DNA, the CDR3 is TGTGCCAGCAGCCTTCCCAATGAGCAGTTCTTC.

This clone turned up a few times. The V gene is TRBV7-2, the J gene TRBJ2-7; D not resolved. This CDR3 has 13 amino acids. Germline values: CDR1 SGHTA, CDR2 FQGNSA. Trimming stripped 4 bases from V and 6 bases from J, with 13 bases between. The CDR3 region has the DNA TGTGCCAGCAGCTCCAATTTATCGGGCGAGCAGTACTTC. This encodes CASSSNLSGEQYF.

The V gene is TRBV18, the J gene TRBJ1-5; 11 nucleotides match TRBD1. The J segment lost 2 bases and the V segment lost 3 bases, leaving 3 bases of the junction unmatched. The CDR3 runs to 16 residues. From germline, CDR1 is KGHSH and CDR2 LQKENI. This CDR3 is CASSPGTGGRNQPQHF. Here the CDR3 DNA reads TGTGCCAGCTCACCGGGGACAGGGGGACGCAATCAGCCCCAGCATTTT.

The sample holds one count of this clone. The chain links TRBV30 to TRBJ2-7, with D unclear. The CDR3 has 14 amino acids. Looked up from germline, CDR1 is GTSNPN and CDR2 is SVGIG (reference sequence). Trimming left V 0 bases short and J 5 bases short, with 14 bases between. The CDR3 nucleotides are TGTGCCTGGAGTGTATGGCTCCGGAGTAACGAGCAGTACTTC. Translation gives CAWSVWLRSNEQYF.

This clone was seen a few times. The chain employs TRBV13 and TRBJ2-3; 8 bases match TRBD1. CDR1 and CDR2 from the germline V gene are PRHDT and FYEKMQ (reference sequence). The length of the CDR3 is 17 residues. V was pared by 5 bases and J by 3 bases, with 13 bases of the junction left unmatched. CDR3 loop: CASSPERQGPRTDTQYF. The CDR3 region has the DNA TGTGCCAGCAGCCCCGAGCGACAGGGGCCAAGGACAGATACGCAGTATTTT. The full variable domain, in which reference TRBV13 and TRBJ2-3 provide the parts outside the CDR3, is AAGVIQSPRHLIKEKRETATLKCYPIPRHDTVYWYQQGPGQDPQFLISFYEKMQSDKGSIPDRFSAQQFSDYHSELNMSSLELGDSALYFCASSPERQGPRTDTQYFGPGTRLTVL.

This chain connects TRBV2 to TRBJ1-1; the match to TRBD1 covers 10 bases. The CDR3 has 13 residues. In germline, CDR1 is SNHLY, CDR2 FYNNEI. Trimming cost V 4 bases and J 6 bases; bases outside gene matches: 2. In DNA form, the CDR3 reads TGTGCCAGCAGTGGGGGGACAGGGGCTGAAGCTTTCTTT. Translated: CASSGGTGAEAFF.

The J gene is TRBJ1-1, the V gene TRBV4-3; D possibly corresponds to TRBD1 (5 bases). Germline assignment: CDR1 LGHNA and CDR2 YSLEER. CDR3 length equals 13 residues. Trimming shortened V by 5 bases and J by 1 base, and 8 bases separated the two germline ends. In nucleotides, the CDR3 is TGCGCCAGCAGCGAAGGACAGAACACTGAAGCTTTCTTT. Its protein product is CASSEGQNTEAFF.

V gene TRBV3-1 (or the pseudogene TRBV3-2) combines with J gene TRBJ1-5; D unclear. Germline V gene lookup returns CDR1 LGHDT and CDR2 YNNKEL (reference sequence). This CDR3 contains 14 residues. Trimming removed 2 bases from V and 1 base from J, with 6 bases in between. The CDR3 is CASSQTDSNQPQHF. DNA of the CDR3: TGTGCCAGCAGCCAAACCGACAGCAATCAGCCCCAGCATTTT.

This chain links TRBV24-1 with TRBJ2-2, with D possibly called TRBD1 or TRBD2 (5 bases each). CDR3 length: 18 residues. Trimming shortened V by 2 bases and J by 4 bases, and 19 bases separated the two germline ends. Germline V gene sequence: CDR1 KGHDR, CDR2 SFDVKD. CDR3 region: CATSDSWSGGRTTGELFF. The CDR3 bases are TGTGCCACCAGTGATTCTTGGAGTGGGGGTAGAACCACCGGGGAGCTGTTTTTT.

The rearrangement joins TRBV11-3 to TRBJ2-7, with TRBD1 matching 7 bases. Losses at the gene ends were 1 base for V and 2 bases for J; bases not matched to a gene: 5. The CDR3 consists of 15 residues. Germline-derived CDR1 and CDR2 are SGHNT and YENEEA. The CDR3 region is CASSLGGGQTYEQYF. The CDR3 nucleotides are TGTGCCAGCAGCTTAGGAGGGGGCCAGACCTACGAGCAGTACTTC.

The chain has TRBV7-8 and TRBJ1-1, with a tentative D call TRBD1 (5 bases). The CDR3 runs to 15 residues. The V and J ends lost 5 bases and 3 bases respectively, with 16 bases between them. Per germline, CDR1 SGHVS and CDR2 FQNEAQ. The CDR3 DNA is TGTGCCAGCAGCACCCGAGGCGGGGGAGACACTGAAGCTTTCTTT. It is translated as CASSTRGGGDTEAFF.

The rearrangement joins TRBV6-5 to TRBJ2-1; TRBD2 matches 16 bases. This CDR3 spans 16 amino acids. Trimming cost V 4 bases and J 12 bases; bases outside gene matches: 9. Germline CDR1 and CDR2: MNHEY and SVGAGI. CDR3 bases: TGTGCCAGCAGTTCCCCGGGGACTAGCGGGAGGGCCACGCAGTTCTTC. Its protein product is CASSSPGTSGRATQFF.

The rearrangement uses TRBV14 and TRBJ1-2, with unresolved D. CDR1 SGHDN and CDR2 FVKESK come from the germline V gene. V was cut by 4 bases and J by 2 bases, with 11 bases left in between. The CDR3 loop spans 14 amino acids. In DNA form, the CDR3 reads TGTGCCAGCAGCCGCGGACCCTTAAACTATGGCTACACCTTC. As protein: CASSRGPLNYGYTF.

The chain couples TRBV5-1 to TRBJ2-7; D is tentatively TRBD1 or TRBD2 (5 bases each). Trimming removed 0 bases at V and 6 bases at J, with 16 bases between. The CDR3 consists of 15 residues. Germline values: CDR1 SGHRS, CDR2 YFSETQ. DNA for the CDR3: TGCGCCAGCAGCTTGGGCACGAAGGGACGTTCCGAGCAGTACTTC. It codes for CASSLGTKGRSEQYF.

This rearrangement joins TRBV18 to TRBJ2-7, with D tentatively TRBD1 (6 bases). The CDR3 spans 12 residues. Between the trimmed V and J ends, which lost 2 bases and 5 bases, there was a span of 7 bases. The V gene's germline CDR1 is KGHSH and CDR2 LQKENI. The CDR3 loop is CASSPGTNEQYF. The CDR3 nucleotides read TGTGCCAGCTCACCAGGGACAAACGAGCAGTACTTC.

The chain has TRBV14 and TRBJ1-2; a possible D gene is TRBD1 (5 bases). The V gene's germline CDR1 is SGHDN and CDR2 FVKESK. Trimming took off 3 bases at V and 2 bases at J, with 7 bases between the two ends. The CDR3 is 13 amino acids. The CDR3 loop reads CASSQYRNYGYTF. CDR3 bases: TGTGCCAGCAGCCAGTACAGGAACTATGGCTACACCTTC.

The chain joins TRBV6-6 to TRBJ2-3; no firm D call. Germline V lookup: CDR1 MNHNY, CDR2 SVGAGI (reference sequence). Trimming removed 0 bases at V and 3 bases at J, with 10 bases between. The CDR3 runs to 15 residues. The DNA for the CDR3 is TGTGCCAGCAGTTACTCGAGGCAGAAGACAGATACGCAGTATTTT. This sequence encodes CASSYSRQKTDTQYF.

V is TRBV27 and J is TRBJ1-2; maybe TRBD1 (5 bases). V lost 6 bases, J lost 0 bases, and 17 bases lay in between. From germline, CDR1 is MNHEY and CDR2 SMNVEV (reference sequence). The CDR3 covers 16 residues. CDR3 amino acids: CASSIRGQGPNYGYTF. The CDR3 DNA is TGTGCCAGCAGCATAAGAGGGCAGGGACCTAACTATGGCTACACCTTC.

The J gene is TRBJ2-1, the V gene TRBV4-2, with unresolved D. Per the germline V gene, CDR1 is LGHNA and CDR2 is YNFKEQ. Trimming took 0 bases from V and 1 from J, leaving 7 bases between them. The CDR3 length is 15 residues. The CDR3 loop reads CASSQELFSYNEQFF. The CDR3 nucleotides read TGTGCCAGCAGCCAAGAGCTGTTTTCCTACAATGAGCAGTTCTTC.

The V gene is TRBV30, the J gene TRBJ1-1; D is undetermined. V lost 4 bases, J lost 1 base, and 13 bases lay in between. This CDR3 spans 14 amino acids. Germline CDR1 is GTSNPN and CDR2 is SVGIG (reference sequence). The CDR3 nucleotides read TGTGCCTGGAAGGCGGAGGGTCGGAACACTGAAGCTTTCTTT. It codes for CAWKAEGRNTEAFF.

This chain uses TRBV6-5 with TRBJ1-5; TRBD1 matches at 9 bases. The CDR3 length is 14 residues. The V segment lost 6 bases and the J segment 4 bases; nucleotides outside the gene matches: 4. Germline values: CDR1 MNHEY, CDR2 SVGAGI. This chain's CDR3 is CASREDRGNQPQHF. The DNA of the CDR3 is TGTGCCAGCAGGGAGGACAGGGGAAATCAGCCCCAGCATTTT.